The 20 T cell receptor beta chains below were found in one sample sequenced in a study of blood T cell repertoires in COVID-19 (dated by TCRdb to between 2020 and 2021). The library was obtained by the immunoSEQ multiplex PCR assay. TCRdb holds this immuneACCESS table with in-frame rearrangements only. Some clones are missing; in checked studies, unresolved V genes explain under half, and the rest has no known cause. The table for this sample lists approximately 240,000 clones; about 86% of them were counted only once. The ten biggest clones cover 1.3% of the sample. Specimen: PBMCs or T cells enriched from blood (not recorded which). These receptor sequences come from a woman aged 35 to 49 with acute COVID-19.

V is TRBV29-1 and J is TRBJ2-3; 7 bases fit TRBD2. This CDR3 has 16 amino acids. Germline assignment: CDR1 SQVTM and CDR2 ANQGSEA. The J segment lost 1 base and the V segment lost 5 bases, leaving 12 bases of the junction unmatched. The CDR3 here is CSVLLGGSTGTDTQYF. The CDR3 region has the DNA TGCAGCGTTTTACTTGGCGGGAGTACCGGCACAGATACGCAGTATTTT.

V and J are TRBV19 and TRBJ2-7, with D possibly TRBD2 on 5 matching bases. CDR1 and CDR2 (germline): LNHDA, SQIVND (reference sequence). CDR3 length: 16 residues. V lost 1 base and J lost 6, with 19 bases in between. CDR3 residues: CASSIVTRESRREQYF. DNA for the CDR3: TGTGCCAGTAGTATAGTGACGAGGGAATCCCGGCGCGAGCAGTACTTC.

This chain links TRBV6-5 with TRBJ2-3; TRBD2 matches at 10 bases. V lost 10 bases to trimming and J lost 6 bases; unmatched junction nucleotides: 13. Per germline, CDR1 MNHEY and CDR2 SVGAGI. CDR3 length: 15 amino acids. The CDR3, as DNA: TGTGCCACCTTCCAGAGCGGGGGGGCGTGGGATACGCAGTATTTT. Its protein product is CATFQSGGAWDTQYF.

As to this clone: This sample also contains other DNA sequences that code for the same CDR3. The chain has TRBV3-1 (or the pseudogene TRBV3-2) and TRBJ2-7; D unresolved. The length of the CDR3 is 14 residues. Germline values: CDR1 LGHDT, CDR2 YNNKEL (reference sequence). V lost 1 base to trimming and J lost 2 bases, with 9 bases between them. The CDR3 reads CASSQAGQTYEQYF. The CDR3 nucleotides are TGTGCCAGCAGCCAAGCAGGCCAGACCTACGAGCAGTACTTC.

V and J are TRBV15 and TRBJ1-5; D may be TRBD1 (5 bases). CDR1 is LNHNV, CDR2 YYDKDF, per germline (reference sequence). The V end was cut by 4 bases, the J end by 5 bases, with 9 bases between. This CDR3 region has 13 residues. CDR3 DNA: TGTGCCACCAGCACGATAGGGGATCAGCCCCAGCATTTT. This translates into CATSTIGDQPQHF.

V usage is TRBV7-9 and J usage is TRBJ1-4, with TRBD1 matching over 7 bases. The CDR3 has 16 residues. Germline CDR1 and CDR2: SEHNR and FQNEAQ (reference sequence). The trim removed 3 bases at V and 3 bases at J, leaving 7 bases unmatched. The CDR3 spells CASSLSTGAANEKLFF. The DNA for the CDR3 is TGTGCCAGCAGCTTGTCCACAGGGGCGGCTAATGAAAAACTGTTTTTT.

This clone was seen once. The DNA for the CDR3 is TGTGCCAGTAGGAGGGAGGGAGACACCGGGGAGCTGTTTTTT. Translating gives CASRREGDTGELFF. This chain joins TRBV19 and TRBJ2-2; TRBD2 matches at 7 bases. With V trimmed by 6 bases and J by 3 bases, 4 bases remained unmatched. The CDR3 extends over 14 amino acids. Germline CDR1 and CDR2: LNHDA and SQIVND (reference sequence).

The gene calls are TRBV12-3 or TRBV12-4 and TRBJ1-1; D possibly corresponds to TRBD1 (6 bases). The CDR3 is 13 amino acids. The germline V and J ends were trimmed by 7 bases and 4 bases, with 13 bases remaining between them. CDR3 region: CASTITGSTEAFF. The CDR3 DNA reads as TGTGCCAGCACCATTACAGGGAGCACTGAAGCTTTCTTT.

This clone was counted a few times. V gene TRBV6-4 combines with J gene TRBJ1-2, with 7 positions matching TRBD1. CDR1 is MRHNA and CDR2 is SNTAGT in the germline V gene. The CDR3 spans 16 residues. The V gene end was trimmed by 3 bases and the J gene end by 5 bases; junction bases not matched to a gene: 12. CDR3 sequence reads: CASSETGRGSRYGYTF. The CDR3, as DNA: TGTGCCAGCAGTGAGACGGGCAGGGGGTCTCGATATGGCTACACCTTC.

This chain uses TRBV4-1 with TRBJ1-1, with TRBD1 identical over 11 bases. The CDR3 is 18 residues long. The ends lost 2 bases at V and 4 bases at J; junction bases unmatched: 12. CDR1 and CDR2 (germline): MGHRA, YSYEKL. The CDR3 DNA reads TGCGCCAGCAGCCAACCCTACCTTACCGGGACAGGGGGCACTGAAGCTTTCTTT. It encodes CASSQPYLTGTGGTEAFF.

Here the CDR3 reads CASSVGERGYGYTF. CDR3 coding DNA: TGTGCCAGCAGCGTAGGGGAAAGGGGCTATGGCTACACCTTC. V is TRBV9 and J is TRBJ1-2, with D possibly TRBD1 on 5 matching bases. Trimming cost V 0 bases and J 4 bases, with 10 bases left between them. CDR1 SGDLS and CDR2 YYNGEE come from the germline V gene. The CDR3 extends over 14 amino acids.

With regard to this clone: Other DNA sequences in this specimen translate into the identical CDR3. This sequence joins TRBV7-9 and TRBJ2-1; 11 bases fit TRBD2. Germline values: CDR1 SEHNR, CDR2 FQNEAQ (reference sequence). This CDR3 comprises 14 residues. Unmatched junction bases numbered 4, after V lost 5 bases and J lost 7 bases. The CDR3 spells CASSPTSGRNEQFF. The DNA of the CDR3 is TGTGCCAGCAGCCCAACTAGCGGGAGAAATGAGCAGTTCTTC.

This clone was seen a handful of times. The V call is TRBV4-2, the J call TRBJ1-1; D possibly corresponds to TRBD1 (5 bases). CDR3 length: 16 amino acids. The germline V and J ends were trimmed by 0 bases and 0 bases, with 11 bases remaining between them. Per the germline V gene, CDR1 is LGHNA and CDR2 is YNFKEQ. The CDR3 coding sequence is TGTGCCAGCAGCCAAGAAATGGGGGAGGTGAACACTGAAGCTTTCTTT. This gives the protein CASSQEMGEVNTEAFF.

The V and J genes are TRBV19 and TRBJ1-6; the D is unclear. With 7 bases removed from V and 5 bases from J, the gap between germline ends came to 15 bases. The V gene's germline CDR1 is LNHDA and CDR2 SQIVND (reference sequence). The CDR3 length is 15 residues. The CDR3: CASTVHSNDNSPLHF. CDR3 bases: TGTGCCAGTACCGTACACAGCAACGATAATTCACCCCTCCACTTT.

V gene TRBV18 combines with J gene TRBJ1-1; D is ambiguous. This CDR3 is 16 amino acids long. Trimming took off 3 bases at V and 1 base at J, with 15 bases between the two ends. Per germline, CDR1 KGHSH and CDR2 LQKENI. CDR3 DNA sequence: TGTGCCAGCTCACCTATTATCGCGGGATCGAACACTGAAGCTTTCTTT. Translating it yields CASSPIIAGSNTEAFF.

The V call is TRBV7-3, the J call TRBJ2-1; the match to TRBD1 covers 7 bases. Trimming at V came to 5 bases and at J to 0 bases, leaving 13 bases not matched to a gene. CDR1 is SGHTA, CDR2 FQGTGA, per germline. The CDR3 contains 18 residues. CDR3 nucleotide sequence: TGTGCCAGCAGCACTAAGGACCTCAGGGGGAGCTCCTACAATGAGCAGTTCTTC. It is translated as CASSTKDLRGSSYNEQFF.

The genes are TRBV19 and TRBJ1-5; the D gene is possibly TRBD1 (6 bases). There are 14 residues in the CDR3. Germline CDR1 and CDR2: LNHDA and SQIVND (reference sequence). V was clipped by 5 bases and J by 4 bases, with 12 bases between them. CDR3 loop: CASSFGQRNQPQHF. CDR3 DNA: TGTGCCAGTAGTTTCGGACAGAGAAATCAGCCCCAGCATTTT.

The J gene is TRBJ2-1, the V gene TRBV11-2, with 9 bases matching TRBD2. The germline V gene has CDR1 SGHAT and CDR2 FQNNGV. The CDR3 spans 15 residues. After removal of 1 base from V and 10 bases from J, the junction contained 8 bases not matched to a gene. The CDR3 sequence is CASSLGVGLASEQFF. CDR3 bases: TGTGCCAGCAGCTTAGGTGTGGGACTAGCTTCAGAGCAGTTCTTC.

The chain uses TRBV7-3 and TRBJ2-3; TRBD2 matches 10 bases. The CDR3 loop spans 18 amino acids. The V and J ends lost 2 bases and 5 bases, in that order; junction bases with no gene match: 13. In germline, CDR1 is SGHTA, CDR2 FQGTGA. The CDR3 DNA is TGTGCCAGCAGCTTATTGGGGAGGGCTAGCGGGAGACAAGATACGCAGTATTTT. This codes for CASSLLGRASGRQDTQYF.

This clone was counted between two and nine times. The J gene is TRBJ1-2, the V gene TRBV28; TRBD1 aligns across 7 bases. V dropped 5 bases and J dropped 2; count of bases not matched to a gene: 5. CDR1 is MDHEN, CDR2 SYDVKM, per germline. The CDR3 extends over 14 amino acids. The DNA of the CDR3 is TGTGCCAGCAGTCAGGGACAGCAGAACTATGGCTACACCTTC. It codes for CASSQGQQNYGYTF.